These 6 T cell receptor beta chains came from one sample sequenced in a study of T-cell reconstitution after alpha-beta-depleted transplantation in children. Preparation of the TCRbeta library used unique molecular identifiers. TCRdb re-analysed the PCR reads in MiXCR, keeping a single row per CDR3 protein. The table records about 590,000 distinct CDR3 sequences, 10% to 15% of them present only once. This specimen was PBMCs, mostly from graft donor cells, taken 360 days after TCRalphabeta/CD19-depleted stem cell transplant. The receptors stem from a male patient younger than 18 who had a stem cell transplant for acute myeloid leukemia, so the T cells may come from the graft donor.

V is TRBV5-6 and J is TRBJ2-1, with 8 bases fitting TRBD2. Losses at the gene ends were 0 bases for V and 6 bases for J; bases not matched to a gene: 8. The CDR3 totals 16 residues. CDR1 and CDR2 from the germline V gene are SGHDT and YYEEEE. The CDR3 sequence is CASSLASGLGGNEQFF. The CDR3 nucleotides are TGTGCCAGCAGCTTGGCCTCGGGACTAGGCGGCAATGAGCAGTTCTTC.

There are a few counts of this clonotype. The chain employs TRBV30 and TRBJ2-6; D gene uncertain. Trimming took off 0 bases at V and 2 bases at J, with 8 bases between the two ends. CDR1 and CDR2 from the germline V gene are GTSNPN and SVGIG (reference sequence). CDR3 length: 15 amino acids. CDR3 sequence reads: CAWSVPGPGANVLTF. In DNA, the CDR3 is TGTGCCTGGAGTGTACCGGGCCCTGGGGCCAACGTCCTGACTTTC. Using reference TRBV30 and TRBJ2-6 for the parts outside the CDR3, the full variable domain is SQTIHQWPATLVQPVGSPLSLECTVEGTSNPNLYWYRQAAGRGLQLLFYSVGIGQISSEVPQNLSASRPQDRQFILSSKKLLLSDSGFYLCAWSVPGPGANVLTFGAGSRLTVL.

The chain combines TRBV20-1 with TRBJ2-3; D gene ambiguous. The CDR3 has 13 amino acids. Germline lookup yields CDR1 DFQATT and CDR2 SNEGSKA (reference sequence). V was pared by 6 bases and J by 2 bases, with 12 bases between. The DNA for the CDR3 is TGCAGTGCAGTTCGGCCGGTCACAGATACGCAGTATTTT. Its protein product is CSAVRPVTDTQYF.

This clonotype was counted a few times. The gene calls are TRBV6-5 and TRBJ1-5; D is perhaps TRBD1 (5 bases). The germline CDR1 and CDR2 sequences are MNHEY and SVGAGI. Trimming shortened V by 6 bases and J by 0 bases, and 15 bases separated the two germline ends. The CDR3 sequence is 16 residues long. CDR3 amino acids: CASSFPGRYSNQPQHF. CDR3 sequence (DNA): TGTGCCAGCAGCTTTCCAGGGCGTTATAGCAATCAGCCCCAGCATTTT.

The V and J genes are TRBV7-8 and TRBJ2-7; D uncertain. The CDR3 sequence is 14 residues long. Germline loops: CDR1 SGHVS, CDR2 FQNEAQ. The germline V and J ends were trimmed by 3 bases and 5 bases, with 14 bases remaining between them. This CDR3 is CASSFRRVLDEQYF. The CDR3 DNA reads TGTGCCAGCAGCTTTAGACGGGTTTTGGACGAGCAGTACTTC.

This clonotype was counted ten times or more. This sequence joins TRBV28 and TRBJ2-7; no clear D gene. The length of the CDR3 is 14 residues. The V gene's germline CDR1 is MDHEN and CDR2 SYDVKM. Between the trimmed V and J ends, which lost 0 bases and 2 bases, there was a span of 8 bases. Here the CDR3 DNA reads TGTGCCAGCAGTTTATGGGCTACAACCTACGAGCAGTACTTC. This sequence encodes CASSLWATTYEQYF. The full variable domain, completed using reference TRBV28 and TRBJ2-7, is DVKVTQSSRYLVKRTGEKVFLECVQDMDHENMFWYRQDPGLGLRLIYFSYDVKMKEKGDIPEGYSVSREKKERFSLILESASTNQTSMYLCASSLWATTYEQYFGPGTRLTVT.